In its sample, the clone carrying this T cell receptor beta chain was seen once. The germline gives CDR1 PRHDT, CDR2 FYEKMQ (reference sequence). The V and J ends lost 4 bases and 4 bases respectively, with 14 bases between them. CDR3 size: 15 residues. The entry originates in a study of PD-1 blockade in classical Hodgkin lymphoma. In the study overall: Patients received nivolumab 3 mg/kg intravenously every 2 weeks.

Sample time point: cycle 4 day 1 (C4D1), after six to seven weeks of nivolumab. Relapse after autologous stem cell transplantation occurred in every patient, and brentuximab vedotin exposure varied. Measured with immunoSEQ multiplex PCR; TCRdb has only the in-frame clones, and not every one. The sample has fewer than 9,000 clones; approximately 80% are singletons. V gene TRBV13 combines with J gene TRBJ2-1, with D perhaps matching TRBD2 (5 bases). The receptor comes from a human donor with classical Hodgkin lymphoma. Sequences were derived from peripheral blood mononuclear cells (PBMCs), sampled before the fourth cycle of nivolumab. CDR3 protein: CASSSGVASYNEQFF. In nucleotides, the CDR3 is TGTGCCAGCAGCTCCGGAGTAGCGTCGTACAATGAGCAGTTCTTC.